One and the same sample provided the 21 T cell receptor beta chains below, sequenced in a study of beta chain features in type 1 diabetes. The study's findings and limits: Shorter TCRB CDR3s, moderately but significantly so, marked every one of the four CD4+ subsets in Type 1 diabetes patients.

Their specific antigens are unknown. All of the isolated RNA was reverse transcribed, so expressed TCRB transcripts were sequenced. Produced via immunoSEQ multiplex PCR; TCRdb's table is partial and in-frame only. The data hold some 240,000 clones, with roughly 17% observed a single time. Specimen: naive CD4+ T cells from blood. Every receptor here comes from a young man with type 1 diabetes.

The V and J genes are TRBV29-1 and TRBJ1-1, with a weak D call TRBD1 (5 bases). The CDR3 totals 14 residues. Germline lookup yields CDR1 SQVTM and CDR2 ANQGSEA. Trimming pared 5 bases from V and 1 base from J, leaving 14 bases between. CDR3 protein: CSVNQGRANTEAFF. CDR3 in DNA: TGCAGCGTTAATCAGGGAAGGGCGAACACTGAAGCTTTCTTT.

This clone was found a few times. V is TRBV30 and J is TRBJ2-1; a weak D match, TRBD2 (5 bases). Germline values: CDR1 GTSNPN, CDR2 SVGIG (reference sequence). The CDR3 length is 17 residues. Trimming shortened V by 2 bases and J by 4 bases, and 21 bases separated the two germline ends. The CDR3 region has the DNA TGTGCCTGGAGTAGCCCGCGGTTAAGCGGACCTTACAATGAGCAGTTCTTC. Translation: CAWSSPRLSGPYNEQFF.

On this clone itself: This sample includes further DNA sequences coding for the same CDR3. The chain uses TRBV29-1 and TRBJ1-1; D may be TRBD1 (6 bases). The CDR3 has 13 amino acids. Germline CDR1 is SQVTM and CDR2 is ANQGSEA. The germline V and J ends were trimmed by 4 bases and 1 base, with 10 bases remaining between them. This chain's CDR3 is CSVVGGSNTEAFF. The CDR3 DNA is TGCAGCGTTGTGGGGGGCTCGAACACTGAAGCTTTCTTT.

This clone showed up just a few times. The chain combines TRBV25-1 with TRBJ2-3; D unclear. CDR3 length: 16 residues. The germline V gene has CDR1 MGHDK and CDR2 SYGVNS. The ends were cut back, 1 base at V and 0 bases at J, with 11 bases in the middle. The CDR3 region has the DNA TGTGCCAGCAGTGAATTTCGGGCAGTGAGCACAGATACGCAGTATTTT. Its translation: CASSEFRAVSTDTQYF. Full variable domain (missing parts from reference TRBV25-1 and TRBJ2-3): EADIYQTPRYLVIGTGKKITLECSQTMGHDKMYWYQQDPGMELHLIHYSYGVNSTEKGDLSSESTVSRIRTEHFPLTLESARPSHTSQYLCASSEFRAVSTDTQYFGPGTRLTVL.

Written as DNA, the CDR3 is TGCAGCCGGGGACAGCAAGAGACCCAGTACTTC. Translation: CSRGQQETQYF. The chain has TRBV20-1 and TRBJ2-5, with TRBD1 matching 7 bases. The CDR3 consists of 11 residues. Germline V gene lookup returns CDR1 DFQATT and CDR2 SNEGSKA (reference sequence).

This clone has only a few counts. The chain links TRBV14 to TRBJ2-7; possible D gene TRBD2, 6 bases. In germline, CDR1 is SGHDN, CDR2 FVKESK. V shed 1 base and J shed 5 bases, with 6 bases lying between them. The CDR3 totals 12 residues. This CDR3 reads CASSQGEDEQYF. The CDR3 DNA is TGTGCCAGCAGCCAAGGGGAGGACGAGCAGTACTTC.

The chain has TRBV18 and TRBJ1-1, with no clear D. V was cut by 3 bases and J by 4 bases, with 21 bases left in between. CDR1 is KGHSH and CDR2 is LQKENI in the germline V gene. This CDR3 contains 17 residues. This CDR3 is CASSPLPTSPGSTEAFF. The CDR3 coding sequence is TGTGCCAGCTCACCCCTCCCAACCTCTCCGGGATCCACTGAAGCTTTCTTT.

The chain employs TRBV7-9 and TRBJ2-4; 12 bases line up with TRBD1. Per germline, CDR1 SEHNR and CDR2 FQNEAQ (reference sequence). CDR3 length: 19 amino acids. V trimming: 1 base; J trimming: 0 bases; junction bases outside the gene matches: 7. The CDR3 region has the DNA TGTGCCAGCAGCTTAGGGGGACAGGGGGCCCCTCTAGCCAAAAACATTCAGTACTTC. Translating gives CASSLGGQGAPLAKNIQYF.

CDR3 protein: CASSVGLAGREETQYF. The CDR3 DNA is TGCGCCAGCAGCGTCGGACTAGCGGGAAGGGAAGAGACCCAGTACTTC. The chain combines TRBV5-1 with TRBJ2-5; 12 nucleotides line up with TRBD2. V was clipped by 4 bases and J by 3 bases; unmatched bases: 7. This CDR3 comprises 16 residues. Germline V gives CDR1 SGHRS, CDR2 YFSETQ. The entire variable domain, with the rest obtained from reference TRBV5-1 and TRBJ2-5, is as follows: KAGVTQTPRYLIKTRGQQVTLSCSPISGHRSVSWYQQTPGQGLQFLFEYFSETQRNKGNFPGRFSGRQFSNSRSEMNVSTLELGDSALYLCASSVGLAGREETQYFGPGTRLLVL.

The chain employs TRBV28 and TRBJ2-6, with D perhaps TRBD1 or TRBD2 (6 bases each). V lost 7 bases and J 0 bases, leaving 10 bases between the germline ends. This CDR3 has 15 amino acids. CDR1 is MDHEN, CDR2 SYDVKM, per germline. The CDR3 loop reads CASNGGSSGANVLTF. The CDR3 nucleotides are TGTGCCAGCAACGGGGGCTCCTCTGGGGCCAACGTCCTGACTTTC.

Only a few counts were recorded for this clone. This rearrangement joins TRBV30 to TRBJ2-7; TRBD1 or TRBD2 may be the D gene (5 bases each). Germline V CDR1 and CDR2: GTSNPN, SVGIG (reference sequence). Trimming took 7 bases from V and 2 from J, leaving 12 bases between them. The CDR3 is 12 amino acids. CDR3 protein: CALGRVTYEQYF. Here the CDR3 DNA reads TGTGCCTTGGGACGGGTCACCTACGAGCAGTACTTC.

This clone turned up a few times. This chain connects TRBV27 to TRBJ1-2; D remains ambiguous. Trimming took 5 bases from V and 5 from J, leaving 9 bases between them. This CDR3 has 12 residues. Germline V gene sequence: CDR1 MNHEY, CDR2 SMNVEV (reference sequence). The DNA of the CDR3 is TGTGCCAGCAGTACGGGGTTTTATGGCTACACCTTC. This gives the protein CASSTGFYGYTF.

The chain joins TRBV10-3 to TRBJ2-1, with TRBD1 matching over 10 bases. J lost 3 bases, V lost 3 bases, and 2 bases had no gene match. Germline V CDR1 and CDR2: ENHRY, SYGVKD. The CDR3 covers 15 residues. The CDR3 spells CAISDGTGDYNEQFF. The CDR3 coding sequence is TGTGCCATCAGTGACGGGACAGGGGACTACAATGAGCAGTTCTTC.

V gene TRBV7-2 combines with J gene TRBJ2-5; 7 positions match TRBD1. Germline V CDR1 and CDR2: SGHTA, FQGNSA. V lost 7 bases and J lost 5; bases outside the gene matches: 7. The CDR3 is 13 amino acids. In DNA, the CDR3 is TGTGCCAGCAAATTAGGGGGCCGGGAGACCCAGTACTTC. Amino acids: CASKLGGRETQYF.

In this sample, this clone turned up a few times. This chain links TRBV1 with TRBJ2-1. TRBV1 is a pseudogene segment. This CDR3 has 14 residues. CDR3 nucleotide sequence: TGCACCAGCAGCCAAGATCGGCGACCCAATGAGCAGTTCTTC. Translated, it gives CTSSQDRRPNEQFF.

The table lists this clone with a few counts. The chain has TRBV30 and TRBJ2-3; tentative D call: TRBD1 (6 bases). The CDR3 consists of 15 residues. Germline V gene lookup returns CDR1 GTSNPN and CDR2 SVGIG (reference sequence). Trimming cost V 0 bases and J 2 bases, with 12 bases left between them. CDR3 loop: CAWSVLGAATDTQYF. For the CDR3, the DNA is TGTGCCTGGAGTGTATTGGGGGCTGCCACAGATACGCAGTATTTT.

The V and J genes are TRBV6-6 and TRBJ2-7, with 12 bases lining up with TRBD1. This CDR3 region has 15 residues. Trimming took 5 bases from V and 3 from J; bases not matched to a gene: 5. Germline V CDR1 and CDR2: MNHNY, SVGAGI (reference sequence). This CDR3 is CASSPRDRGLYEQYF. The CDR3 DNA is TGTGCCAGCAGTCCCCGGGACAGGGGGCTCTACGAGCAGTACTTC.

There are a few counts of this clone. The chain combines TRBV28 with TRBJ2-1; TRBD1 matches 12 bases. Trimming took 7 bases from V and 8 from J; bases not matched to a gene: 9. This CDR3 has 15 amino acids. Germline V gene lookup returns CDR1 MDHEN and CDR2 SYDVKM. Here the CDR3 DNA reads TGTGCCAGCATCGCACCGGGACAGGGGGCCCATGAGCAGTTCTTC. This translates into CASIAPGQGAHEQFF.

This clone was seen only a few times. Written as DNA, the CDR3 is TGCGCCAGCAGCTTGGGCAGTACCTACAATGAGCAGTTCTTC. This sequence encodes CASSLGSTYNEQFF. The chain employs TRBV5-1 and TRBJ2-1; no firm D call. Germline CDR1 reads SGHRS; CDR2 reads YFSETQ. The CDR3 runs 14 residues. The V end was cut by 0 bases, the J end by 2 bases, with 6 bases between.

The chain links TRBV9 to TRBJ2-7; D perhaps matches TRBD2 (5 bases). This CDR3 region has 12 residues. Trimming shortened V by 3 bases and J by 6 bases, and 10 bases separated the two germline ends. Germline V lookup: CDR1 SGDLS, CDR2 YYNGEE. The DNA for the CDR3 is TGTGCCAGCAGCGGAGCGGATCCCGAGCAGTACTTC. Protein product: CASSGADPEQYF. The complete variable domain, with remaining parts taken from reference TRBV9 and TRBJ2-7, reads DSGVTQTPKHLITATGQRVTLRCSPRSGDLSVYWYQQSLDQGLQFLIQYYNGEERAKGNILERFSAQQFPDLHSELNLSSLELGDSALYFCASSGADPEQYFGPGTRLTVT.

This clone turned up a few times. CDR3 nucleotides: TGTGCCAGCAGCTTAGAGGCCCATAAGGATGAGCAGTTCTTC. Protein: CASSLEAHKDEQFF. The chain employs TRBV7-9 and TRBJ2-1, with D hard to call. The V end was cut by 1 base, the J end by 8 bases, with 12 bases between. The CDR3 is 14 amino acids. Germline V lookup: CDR1 SEHNR, CDR2 FQNEAQ (reference sequence).